The 26 T cell receptor beta chains in this list originate from one sample, sequenced in a study of identical twins. TCRdb redid the calling of the 5' RACE reads with MiXCR, one entry per CDR3 protein. This repertoire shows 640,000 or so distinct CDR3 sequences, roughly 6% found once; its top ten account for around 2%. Specimen: naive T cells sorted from blood. The origin of the receptors is a man aged 18 to 30 in good health.

In its sample, this clonotype was seen many times. CDR3 region: CASSSGLEGYNEQFF. CDR3 sequence (DNA): TGTGCCAGCAGCTCCGGACTAGAGGGGTACAATGAGCAGTTCTTC. The chain recombines TRBV11-2 with TRBJ2-1, with TRBD2 matching over 7 bases. The CDR3 covers 15 residues. J lost 4 bases, V lost 4 bases, and 7 bases had no gene match. Germline CDR1 SGHAT, CDR2 FQNNGV.

This clonotype has ten or more counts. V is TRBV14 and J is TRBJ2-2; a possible D gene is TRBD1 (5 bases). V was shortened by 4 bases and J by 5 bases, with 8 bases between the two germline ends. This CDR3 comprises 13 residues. Looked up from germline, CDR1 is SGHDN and CDR2 is FVKESK. As DNA, the CDR3 is TGTGCCAGCAGCCCACAGGAGACCGGGGAGCTGTTTTTT. Its protein is CASSPQETGELFF.

This clonotype showed up many times. V and J are TRBV18 and TRBJ2-5, with D hard to call. Germline CDR1 is KGHSH and CDR2 is LQKENI. V lost 3 bases to trimming and J lost 5 bases, with 10 bases between them. The CDR3 covers 13 residues. DNA of the CDR3: TGTGCCAGCTCACCTCTTCTCTGGGAGACCCAGTACTTC. Its protein is CASSPLLWETQYF. The entire variable domain, with the rest obtained from reference TRBV18 and TRBJ2-5, is as follows: NAGVMQNPRHLVRRRGQEARLRCSPMKGHSHVYWYRQLPEEGLKFMVYLQKENIIDESGMPKERFSAEFPKEGPSILRIQQVVRGDSAAYFCASSPLLWETQYFGPGTRLLVL.

This clonotype occurred many times. The chain combines TRBV6-5 with TRBJ2-2, with unresolved D. The CDR3 runs 13 residues. Germline CDR1 is MNHEY and CDR2 is SVGAGI. V dropped 2 bases and J dropped 4 bases, with 5 bases sitting between them. The CDR3 sequence is CASSYVVTGELFF. CDR3 coding DNA: TGTGCCAGCAGTTACGTTGTCACCGGGGAGCTGTTTTTT.

This clonotype was detected many times. This sequence joins TRBV18 and TRBJ2-1; unclear D gene. CDR1 is KGHSH and CDR2 is LQKENI in the germline V gene. The CDR3 length is 13 residues. V gave up 2 bases and J gave up 4 bases, with 6 bases separating them. Written as DNA, the CDR3 is TGTGCCAGCTCACCAGTGGCATACAATGAGCAGTTCTTC. Translated, it gives CASSPVAYNEQFF.

This clonotype was picked up many times. J is TRBJ2-2 and V is TRBV20-1, with D possibly being TRBD1 (5 bases). Germline loops: CDR1 DFQATT, CDR2 SNEGSKA (reference sequence). The CDR3 runs to 14 residues. V was cut by 5 bases and J by 6 bases, with 16 bases left in between. The chain's CDR3 is CSAQRQPKAGELFF. CDR3 DNA: TGCAGTGCTCAACGACAGCCCAAGGCCGGGGAGCTGTTTTTT.

This clonotype was observed many times. The chain couples TRBV4-2 to TRBJ2-7, with TRBD2 matching over 11 bases. CDR3 length: 16 amino acids. Per the germline V gene, CDR1 is LGHNA and CDR2 is YNFKEQ. V lost 2 bases, J lost 5 bases, and 8 bases stayed unmatched. The CDR3 is CASSQNPLLAGDEQYF. CDR3 bases: TGTGCCAGCAGCCAAAACCCCCTACTAGCGGGAGACGAGCAGTACTTC.

Many counts were recorded for this clonotype. Written as DNA, the CDR3 is TGCAGTGCTAGAGAGGCCCGTAGCGGGAGGAGGTTCAATGAGCAGTTCTTC. It specifies CSAREARSGRRFNEQFF. V gene TRBV20-1 combines with J gene TRBJ2-1; the match to TRBD2 covers 10 bases. The V gene's germline CDR1 is DFQATT and CDR2 SNEGSKA (reference sequence). The V gene end was trimmed by 0 bases and the J gene end by 6 bases; junction bases not matched to a gene: 11. The CDR3 covers 17 residues.

This clonotype was observed a handful of times. CDR3 bases: TGTGCCAGCAGTCCTACGCCTGTGGCTGGGGCCAACGTCCTGACTTTC. Translating gives CASSPTPVAGANVLTF. The genes are TRBV12-3 or TRBV12-4 and TRBJ2-6; D is ambiguous. The CDR3 is made up of 16 amino acids. Trimming cost V 5 bases and J 2 bases, with 13 bases left between them.

The chain is built from TRBV20-1 and TRBJ2-1; D gene uncertain. CDR3 length equals 12 residues. Per germline, CDR1 DFQATT and CDR2 SNEGSKA (reference sequence). The germline V and J ends were trimmed by 4 bases and 2 bases, with 6 bases remaining between them. For the CDR3, the DNA is TGCAGTGCTACCAACCCCTACAATGAGCAGTTCTTC. This sequence encodes CSATNPYNEQFF.

The table lists this clonotype with many counts. The gene calls are TRBV6-1 and TRBJ1-5; perhaps TRBD1 as D (5 bases). The CDR3 consists of 15 residues. Trimming left V 5 bases short and J 0 bases short, with 11 bases between. In germline, CDR1 is MNHNS, CDR2 SASEGT. DNA for the CDR3: TGTGCCAGCAGTCCGACAGCCCATAGCAATCAGCCCCAGCATTTT. Protein sequence: CASSPTAHSNQPQHF.

This clonotype was seen repeatedly, ten times or more. The chain couples TRBV7-9 to TRBJ2-7; D perhaps matches TRBD2 (6 bases). Germline values: CDR1 SEHNR, CDR2 FQNEAQ (reference sequence). The length of the CDR3 is 14 residues. V lost 5 bases and J 7 bases, leaving 18 bases between the germline ends. CDR3 DNA sequence: TGTGCCAGCAGCCAGAACGGACTAATCCATGAGCAGTACTTC. Its protein is CASSQNGLIHEQYF.

The gene calls are TRBV12-3 or TRBV12-4 and TRBJ2-1; maybe TRBD2 (6 bases). The V gene lost 2 bases and the J gene lost 7 bases, with 15 bases spanning the gap. This CDR3 has 15 residues. In DNA, the CDR3 is TGTGCCAGCAGTTTAACAAACGGGAGAGGTAATGAGCAGTTCTTC. This gives the protein CASSLTNGRGNEQFF.

This clonotype has a count of ten or more. The chain joins TRBV5-1 to TRBJ2-3; 8 nucleotides agree with TRBD1. After removal of 6 bases from V and 2 bases from J, the junction contained 8 bases not matched to a gene. Germline CDR1 and CDR2: SGHRS and YFSETQ. This CDR3 has 15 amino acids. The CDR3 sequence: CASNEPDRDTDTQYF. CDR3 nucleotide sequence: TGCGCCAGCAACGAACCGGACAGGGACACAGATACGCAGTATTTT.

This clonotype was seen repeatedly, ten times or more. The gene calls are TRBV6-2 or TRBV6-3 and TRBJ1-1; 9 bases match TRBD1. This CDR3 has 15 residues. The V gene end was trimmed by 7 bases and the J gene end by 6 bases; junction bases not matched to a gene: 12. Germline CDR1 reads MNHEY; CDR2 reads SVGEGT. CDR3 region: CASTLDRGPWAEAFF. The CDR3 DNA follows: TGTGCCAGCACCTTGGACAGGGGCCCTTGGGCTGAAGCTTTCTTT.

This clonotype came up a few times. The chain is built from TRBV11-2 and TRBJ2-7, with a tentative D call TRBD2 (6 bases). The CDR3 loop spans 16 amino acids. V gave up 5 bases and J gave up 0 bases, with 17 bases separating them. CDR1 is SGHAT and CDR2 is FQNNGV in the germline V gene. The CDR3 protein is CASSPPGGLSSYEQYV. CDR3 sequence (DNA): TGTGCCAGCAGCCCCCCCGGGGGACTCAGCTCCTACGAGCAGTACGTC.

This clonotype was detected ten times or more. The chain carries TRBV6-1 and TRBJ1-1; D is possibly TRBD1 (6 bases). The CDR3 is 15 amino acids. Per the germline V gene, CDR1 is MNHNS and CDR2 is SASEGT. The V gene lost 6 bases and the J gene lost 3 bases, with 17 bases spanning the gap. Here the CDR3 reads CASREGHPRDTEAFF. The CDR3 DNA reads as TGTGCCAGCAGAGAGGGACACCCGAGGGACACTGAAGCTTTCTTT.

At least ten counts were recorded for this clonotype. The J gene is TRBJ2-7, the V gene TRBV27, with D possibly being TRBD1 (5 bases). Germline assignment: CDR1 MNHEY and CDR2 SMNVEV (reference sequence). Deletions cut 2 bases from V and 7 bases from J, with 12 bases between. This CDR3 contains 13 residues. CDR3 nucleotide sequence: TGTGCCAGCAGTTTACGGCAGGGATGGGAGCAGTACTTC. Translation gives CASSLRQGWEQYF.

This clonotype has ten or more counts. V usage is TRBV12-3 or TRBV12-4 and J usage is TRBJ1-1; the D is unclear. This CDR3 is 13 amino acids long. Trimming removed 3 bases from V and 4 bases from J, with 9 bases in between. CDR3 DNA: TGTGCCAGCAGTTTTGGGCAGTTCACTGAAGCTTTCTTT. Translated, it gives CASSFGQFTEAFF.

In its sample, this clonotype was seen many times. The rearrangement uses TRBV20-1 and TRBJ2-5; TRBD1 aligns across 11 bases. V gave up 3 bases and J gave up 6 bases; unmatched junction bases: 18. Per germline, CDR1 DFQATT and CDR2 SNEGSKA (reference sequence). CDR3 size: 18 residues. CDR3 in amino acids: CSASRMADRGLSWKTQYF. The DNA for the CDR3 is TGCAGTGCTAGTAGGATGGCGGACAGGGGGCTTAGTTGGAAGACCCAGTACTTC.

The chain carries TRBV29-1 and TRBJ2-7; 7 bases are shared with TRBD2. This CDR3 has 15 residues. The V segment lost 3 bases and the J segment 3 bases; nucleotides outside the gene matches: 11. The germline CDR1 and CDR2 sequences are SQVTM and ANQGSEA. The CDR3 DNA follows: TGCAGCGTTGATAATGGAGCGGGATCCCGCTACGAGCAGTACTTC. Translated: CSVDNGAGSRYEQYF.

In this sample, this clonotype turned up a few times. The chain combines TRBV20-1 with TRBJ2-3; 10 nucleotides align to TRBD2. The CDR3 totals 15 residues. V was pared by 3 bases and J by 4 bases, with 7 bases of the junction left unmatched. The V gene's germline CDR1 is DFQATT and CDR2 SNEGSKA (reference sequence). This CDR3 is CSASVLAGAADTQYF. CDR3 nucleotides: TGCAGTGCTAGCGTTCTAGCGGGAGCGGCAGATACGCAGTATTTT.

The J gene is TRBJ1-1, the V gene TRBV25-1; maybe TRBD1 (6 bases). CDR3 length equals 14 residues. Trimming pared 5 bases from V and 5 bases from J, leaving 15 bases between. Germline assignment: CDR1 MGHDK and CDR2 SYGVNS. CDR3: CASSFGGGATEAFF. The CDR3 DNA reads as TGTGCCAGCAGTTTTGGGGGGGGCGCGACTGAAGCTTTCTTT. The full variable domain, completed using reference TRBV25-1 and TRBJ1-1, is EADIYQTPRYLVIGTGKKITLECSQTMGHDKMYWYQQDPGMELHLIHYSYGVNSTEKGDLSSESTVSRIRTEHFPLTLESARPSHTSQYLCASSFGGGATEAFFGQGTRLTVV.

This clonotype appeared many times. This chain joins TRBV10-3 and TRBJ1-2; D is undetermined. This CDR3 is built from 17 residues. Trimming pared 3 bases from V and 1 base from J, leaving 18 bases between. Germline V lookup: CDR1 ENHRY, CDR2 SYGVKD. CDR3 DNA: TGTGCCATCAGTGATAAGGGAACTCCTGCTCATAACTATGGCTACACCTTC. It encodes CAISDKGTPAHNYGYTF.

The sample holds a few counts of this clonotype. J is TRBJ2-6 and V is TRBV28, with D tentatively TRBD1 or TRBD2 (5 bases each). In germline, CDR1 is MDHEN, CDR2 SYDVKM. Trimming left V 8 bases short and J 5 bases short, with 22 bases between. The CDR3 sequence is 17 residues long. The CDR3: CASAPGTAFLRANVLTF. The CDR3 DNA reads TGTGCCAGCGCACCCGGGACGGCTTTTCTCAGGGCCAACGTCCTGACTTTC. The full variable domain, with the rest looked up from reference TRBV28 and TRBJ2-6, is DVKVTQSSRYLVKRTGEKVFLECVQDMDHENMFWYRQDPGLGLRLIYFSYDVKMKEKGDIPEGYSVSREKKERFSLILESASTNQTSMYLCASAPGTAFLRANVLTFGAGSRLTVL.

This clonotype occurred a few times. The rearrangement uses TRBV5-6 and TRBJ2-2; 7 positions match TRBD2. The CDR3 is 15 residues long. The V gene's germline CDR1 is SGHDT and CDR2 YYEEEE. The V gene end was trimmed by 2 bases and the J gene end by 2 bases; junction bases not matched to a gene: 3. CDR3: CASSLKAGNTGELFF. DNA for the CDR3: TGTGCCAGCAGCTTAAAAGCGGGAAACACCGGGGAGCTGTTTTTT.